This T cell receptor beta chain is from a study of T cells after yellow fever vaccination. Whole-study findings and limits: Only a minor proportion of clonotypes was detected across both CD4 and CD8 compartments.

TCRdb used MiXCR to reprocess the 5' RACE reads, holding one entry per CDR3 protein. This table holds 60,000 to 85,000 distinct CDR3 sequences, approximately 7.7% found once. The CDR3 has 11 amino acids. Per germline, CDR1 LNHDA and CDR2 SQIVND (reference sequence). V was cut by 11 bases and J by 7 bases, with 14 bases left in between. As for this clonotype: Its cognate antigen is unknown.

The sequences come from CD8+ T cells sorted from PBMCs, collected around 5 days after the first yellow fever vaccination. The chain combines TRBV19 with TRBJ1-1; tentative D call: TRBD1 (5 bases). The receptor's source is a man between 18 and 35 years old who received the YFV17D yellow fever vaccine. CDR3 nucleotide sequence: TGTGCCGCGAAAGAGGGGAGTGAAGCTTTCTTT. Protein: CAAKEGSEAFF. The full variable domain, in which reference TRBV19 and TRBJ1-1 provide the parts outside the CDR3, is DGGITQSPKYLFRKEGQNVTLSCEQNLNHDAMYWYRQDPGQGLRLIYYSQIVNDFQKGDIAEGYSVSREKKESFPLTVTSAQKNPTAFYLCAAKEGSEAFFGQGTRLTVV.